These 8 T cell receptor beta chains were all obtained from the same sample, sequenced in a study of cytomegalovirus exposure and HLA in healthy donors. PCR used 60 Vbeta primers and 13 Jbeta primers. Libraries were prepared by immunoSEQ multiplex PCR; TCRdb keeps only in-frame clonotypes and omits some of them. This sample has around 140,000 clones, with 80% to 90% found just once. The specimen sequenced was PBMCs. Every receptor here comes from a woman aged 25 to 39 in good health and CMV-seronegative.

The CDR3 sequence: CASSKVLAGNNGGANVLTF. The CDR3, as DNA: TGTGCCAGCAGCAAAGTGCTAGCGGGAAACAATGGCGGGGCCAACGTCCTGACTTTC. This rearrangement joins TRBV21-1 to TRBJ2-6; TRBD2 is the table's D call, not checked against the DNA. TRBV21-1 is marked as a pseudogene. The CDR3 extends over 19 amino acids.

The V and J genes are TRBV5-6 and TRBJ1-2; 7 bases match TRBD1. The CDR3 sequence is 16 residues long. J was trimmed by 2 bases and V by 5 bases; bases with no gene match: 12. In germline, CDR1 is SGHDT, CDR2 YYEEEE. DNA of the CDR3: TGTGCCAGCAGTCTTTTGGGACAGCTTACAAACTATGGCTACACCTTC. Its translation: CASSLLGQLTNYGYTF.

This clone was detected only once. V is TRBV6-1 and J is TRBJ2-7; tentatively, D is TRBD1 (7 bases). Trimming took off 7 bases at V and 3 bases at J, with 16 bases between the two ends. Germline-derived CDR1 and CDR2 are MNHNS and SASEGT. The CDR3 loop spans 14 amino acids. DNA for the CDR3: TGTGCCAGCAACCCTGGAGGGGGCTTCTACGAGCAGTACTTC. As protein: CASNPGGGFYEQYF.

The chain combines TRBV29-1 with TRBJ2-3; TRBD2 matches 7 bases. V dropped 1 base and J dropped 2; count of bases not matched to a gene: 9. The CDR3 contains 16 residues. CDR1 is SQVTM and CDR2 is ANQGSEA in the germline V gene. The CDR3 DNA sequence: TGCAGCGTTGAAGGGTGGTCTAGCGGAGACACAGATACGCAGTATTTT. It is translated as CSVEGWSSGDTDTQYF.

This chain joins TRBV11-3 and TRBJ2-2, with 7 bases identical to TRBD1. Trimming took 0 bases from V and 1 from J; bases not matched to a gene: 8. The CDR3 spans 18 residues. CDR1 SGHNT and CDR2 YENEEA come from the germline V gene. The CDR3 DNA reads TGTGCCAGCAGCTTAGATAAGTGGGGGACAGTGAACACCGGGGAGCTGTTTTTT. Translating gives CASSLDKWGTVNTGELFF.

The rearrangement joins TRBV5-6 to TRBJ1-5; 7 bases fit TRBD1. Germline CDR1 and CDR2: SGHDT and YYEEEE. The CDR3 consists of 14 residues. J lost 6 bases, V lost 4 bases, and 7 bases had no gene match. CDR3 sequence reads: CASSLGQRVQPQHF. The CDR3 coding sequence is TGTGCCAGCAGCCTGGGACAGCGGGTTCAGCCCCAGCATTTT.

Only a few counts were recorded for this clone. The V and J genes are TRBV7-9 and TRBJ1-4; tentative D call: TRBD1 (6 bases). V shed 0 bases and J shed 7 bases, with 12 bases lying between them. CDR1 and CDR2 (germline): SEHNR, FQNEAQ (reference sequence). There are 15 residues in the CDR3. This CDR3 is CASSLALGAAEKLFF. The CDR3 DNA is TGTGCCAGCAGCTTAGCGCTGGGGGCAGCTGAAAAACTGTTTTTT. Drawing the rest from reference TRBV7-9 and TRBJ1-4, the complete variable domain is DTGVSQNPRHKITKRGQNVTFRCDPISEHNRLYWYRQTLGQGPEFLTYFQNEAQLEKSRLLSDRFSAERPKGSFSTLEIQRTEQGDSAMYLCASSLALGAAEKLFFGSGTQLSVL.

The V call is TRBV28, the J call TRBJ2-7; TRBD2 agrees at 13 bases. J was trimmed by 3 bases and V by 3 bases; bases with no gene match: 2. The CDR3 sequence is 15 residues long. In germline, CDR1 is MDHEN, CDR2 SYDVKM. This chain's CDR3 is CASSLWTSGGYEQYF. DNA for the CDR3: TGTGCCAGCAGTTTGTGGACTAGCGGGGGCTACGAGCAGTACTTC.